Listed below are T cell receptor beta chains from one sample, sequenced in a study of CD8+ T cells in alopecia areata. The table came from immunoSEQ multiplex PCR; TCRdb's copy has only in-frame clones and leaves some out. The data hold approximately 99,000 clones, with 59% observed a single time. Sample: CD8+ T cells sorted from blood. These receptor sequences come from a human donor in good health. The CDR3 runs from the conserved cysteine through the conserved F or W. The order of the fields is J gene, D gene, clone size, V gene, CDR3 DNA, CDR3 protein. D genes are given only for firm matches. Not all rows give a size; the values are once, few, many and, for expanded clones, a class.

TRBJ2-5,TRBD1,once,TRBV6-5,TGTGCCAGCCATGACAGGGGCCAAGAGACCCAGTACTTC,CASHDRGQETQYF
TRBJ2-1,-,once,TRBV5-6,TGTGCCAGCAGCTTGGGGTTCATAGAGTTCTTC,CASSLGFIEFF
TRBJ2-2,TRBD1,-,TRBV23-1,TGCGCCAGCAGTCCCGGACAGGGGCGCGACACCGGGGAGCTGTTTTTT,CASSPGQGRDTGELFF
TRBJ2-1,TRBD2,-,TRBV4-1,TGCGCCAGCAGCCAGCTAATAGCGGGGGAATCCGAAGCCCCCAATGAGCAGTTCTTC,CASSQLIAGESEAPNEQFF
TRBJ2-5,TRBD2,once,TRBV10-3,TGTGCCATCAGTGAGTCCAGCGGGGGGGCAGAGACCCAGTACTTC,CAISESSGGAETQYF
TRBJ2-7,-,-,TRBV27,TGTGCCAGCAGTCGCGCCCCCGCCTACGAGCAGTACTTC,CASSRAPAYEQYF
TRBJ2-7,TRBD1,-,TRBV6-1,TGTGCCAGCAGTGTACTGGGACAGGGCTTCTACGAGCAGTACTTC,CASSVLGQGFYEQYF
TRBJ2-1,-,-,TRBV7-9,TGTGCCAGCAGCTGGGGTGGACGGCCTTTCAATGAGCAGTTCTTC,CASSWGGRPFNEQFF
TRBJ2-3,TRBD2,-,TRBV13,TGTGCCAGCAGCTTTAGCGGGGCTAGCACAGATACGCAGTATTTT,CASSFSGASTDTQYF
TRBJ2-7,-,-,TRBV6-5,TGTGCCAGCTCATCAACGCCAAGGACGGCCTTCGAGCAGTACTTC,CASSSTPRTAFEQYF
TRBJ2-7,-,few,TRBV7-9,TGTGCCAGCAGCTCCTTTAAAGGTGGAGGACCCGAGCAGTACTTC,CASSSFKGGGPEQYF
TRBJ2-5,TRBD1,-,TRBV7-9,TGTGCCAGCAGCTTAGGGACAGGCCAAGAGACCCAGTACTTC,CASSLGTGQETQYF
TRBJ1-5,-,-,TRBV6-5,TGTGCCAGCAGCCCCGACAGTTATAGCAATCAGCCCCAGCATTTT,CASSPDSYSNQPQHF
TRBJ2-3,TRBD1,-,TRBV4-1,TGCGCCAGCAGCCAACTACAGGGGGCTTTTTCCGATACGCAGTATTTT,CASSQLQGAFSDTQYF
TRBJ1-5,-,-,TRBV27,TGTGCCAGCGGTTCTAATAGCAATCAGCCCCAGCATTTT,CASGSNSNQPQHF
TRBJ1-2,-,-,TRBV7-9,TGTGCCAGCAGCTTAGCGCAAGTAAGCCCCGGACAGCCCGGTGGCTACACCTTC,CASSLAQVSPGQPGGYTF
TRBJ2-2,-,-,TRBV9,TGTGCCAGCAGCGAGCTAGGGTCCCCGGGCGCCGGGGAGCTGTTTTTT,CASSELGSPGAGELFF
TRBJ1-2,-,-,TRBV9,TGTGCCAGCAGCGTAAATGGGGGGACCTATGGCTACACCTTC,CASSVNGGTYGYTF
TRBJ2-3,-,-,TRBV28,TGTGCCAGCAGGAGGCCAGGGGCTGCAGATACGCAGTATTTT,CASRRPGAADTQYF
TRBJ1-2,TRBD1,-,TRBV27,TGTGCCAGCAGTAGTCACAGGGGGCGCGGTGGTCACGGCTACACCTTC,CASSSHRGRGGHGYTF
TRBJ2-3,-,once,TRBV29-1,TGCAGCGTTGAGGGCGGGGGCACGCAGTATTTT,CSVEGGGTQYF
TRBJ2-5,TRBD2,few,TRBV23-1,TGCGCCAGCAGTCAACCTGGACTAGCGGGGGCGCCGGGGGGGCAAGAGACCCAGTACTTC,CASSQPGLAGAPGGQETQYF
TRBJ2-1,-,few,TRBV11-2,TGTGCCAGCAGGTTTGCGGCCCCCGGGGATGAGCAGTTCTTC,CASRFAAPGDEQFF
TRBJ2-2,TRBD1,-,TRBV5-6,TGTGCCAGCAGCCGGTACCCCGGGACAGGAGACACCGGGGAGCTGTTTTTT,CASSRYPGTGDTGELFF
TRBJ2-3,TRBD2,-,TRBV7-6,TGTGCCAGCAGCAGCCCTGAGCGGGGGCGGAAGGATACGCAGTATTTT,CASSSPERGRKDTQYF
TRBJ2-2,-,few,TRBV10-3,TGTGCCATCAAGGAGACGGCGGCCGGGGAGCTGTTTTTT,CAIKETAAGELFF
TRBJ1-4,-,few,TRBV9,TGTGCCAGCAGCCAACAGGGTGGGGGTGAAAAACTGTTTTTT,CASSQQGGGEKLFF
TRBJ2-3,-,few,TRBV23-1,TGCGCCAGCCCCCAAGGCTCGCCGGTCAGCACAGATACGCAGTATTTT,CASPQGSPVSTDTQYF
TRBJ2-7,TRBD2,-,TRBV28,TGTGCCAGCAGGCTAGCGCGGGAGTACGAGCAGTACTTC,CASRLAREYEQYF
TRBJ2-7,-,few,TRBV6-1,TGTGCCAGCAGTGAAAAGGGCAGCGGTTCCTACGAGCAGTACTTC,CASSEKGSGSYEQYF
TRBJ1-2,-,-,TRBV6-6,TGTGCCAGCAGTTCGTCGTGGGAGGCAGCATATGGCTACACCTTC,CASSSSWEAAYGYTF
TRBJ2-5,TRBD2,-,TRBV4-2,TGTGCCAGCAGCCAACGGGTAGCGGGGGGGATGGAAGAGACCCAGTACTTC,CASSQRVAGGMEETQYF
TRBJ2-3,-,-,TRBV5-1,TGCGCCAGCAGCTTGGAACAGGGACAATGGGATACGCAGTATTTT,CASSLEQGQWDTQYF
TRBJ2-5,-,-,TRBV11-2,TGTGCCAGCAGCCCCTGGTTTATATCGGGTCAAGAGACCCAGTACTTC,CASSPWFISGQETQYF
TRBJ1-1,-,-,TRBV4-1,TGCGCCAGCAGCCAAGATAGCCAGATTGAAGCTTTCTTT,CASSQDSQIEAFF
TRBJ1-1,-,-,TRBV4-3,TGCGCCAGCAGCCAAGTCTGGTCAGGGAGCACTGAAGCTTTCTTT,CASSQVWSGSTEAFF
TRBJ2-1,-,few,TRBV5-5,TGTGCCAGCAGCTTGCAGGGGCATTCCTACAATGAGCAGTTCTTC,CASSLQGHSYNEQFF
TRBJ1-1,-,-,TRBV9,TGTGCCAGCAGCGGCGGGGCGGACACTGAAGCTTTCTTT,CASSGGADTEAFF
TRBJ1-1,TRBD1,few,TRBV29-1,TGCAGCGCTCGACAGGGGGCGAACACTGAAGCTTTCTTT,CSARQGANTEAFF
TRBJ1-2,-,-,TRBV30,TGTGCCTGGAGTGGGGCAGTGGCGGCGGCCTATGGCTACACCTTC,CAWSGAVAAAYGYTF
TRBJ2-1,-,-,TRBV7-8,TGTGCCAGCAGCCCCCCAGAGGGCCCCTACAATGAGCAGTTCTTC,CASSPPEGPYNEQFF
TRBJ1-2,-,-,TRBV29-1,TGCAGCGTTGAAGCGGGGGCTGGCTATGGCTACACCTTC,CSVEAGAGYGYTF
TRBJ1-2,TRBD1,-,TRBV11-2,TGTGCCAGCAGCCCCGGGACAGCGCCTGGCTACACCTTC,CASSPGTAPGYTF
TRBJ1-1,-,-,TRBV15,TGTGCCACCAGCACGCAAGGGTGGACTGAAGCTTTCTTT,CATSTQGWTEAFF
TRBJ1-1,-,-,TRBV29-1,TGCAGCGTTGGACACAGGGTTTGGAACACTGAAGCTTTCTTT,CSVGHRVWNTEAFF
TRBJ2-7,-,once,TRBV15,TGTGCCACCAGCGACCCAGGTGGATCTGCCCTCTACGAGCAGTACTTC,CATSDPGGSALYEQYF
TRBJ2-7,TRBD1,-,TRBV29-1,TGCAGCGTTGCCGGGGACAGAGACTACGAGCAGTACTTC,CSVAGDRDYEQYF
TRBJ1-1,-,few,TRBV7-9,TGTGCCAGCAGCTTCACGTTGAGCGCTGAAGCTTTCTTT,CASSFTLSAEAFF